This TCR beta chain was found in a study of OX40 agonist ivuxolimab in advanced cancers. Background on the study: The patients received ivuxolimab by intravenous route every 2 weeks at 0.01 to 10 mg/kg. People who had prior anti-PD-1, anti-PD-L1 or anti-CTLA-4 therapy could take part, and about 37% had some.

CDR1 and CDR2 from the germline V gene are LNHDA and SQIVND (reference sequence). This CDR3 is built from 12 residues. Trimming removed 8 bases from V and 1 base from J, with 8 bases in between. Repertoires were generated with immunoSEQ multiplex PCR, while TCRdb's copy carries only in-frame clones and drops some. This table has 50,000 to 70,000 clones, roughly 93% appearing once. Material: CD4+ or CD8+ T cells sorted from blood, obtained in a trial of the OX40 agonist ivuxolimab. The chain uses TRBV19 and TRBJ1-2; D uncertain. The source of this sequence is an adult with an advanced solid tumor such as melanoma, head and neck, liver or kidney cancer. CDR3 nucleotide sequence: TGTGCCAGTGGCAACCTTAACTATGGCTACACCTTC. Its translation is CASGNLNYGYTF.